One sample yielded the 11 T cell receptor beta chains listed below, sequenced in a study of T cells after yellow fever vaccination. One entry per CDR3 protein, called by TCRdb with MiXCR from the 5' RACE reads. The table lists some 68,000 distinct CDR3 sequences, about 6.5% of them singletons, with under 45% in the top ten. The sequencing used CD8+ T cells sorted from PBMCs, collected about 41 days after the first yellow fever vaccination. The receptors were gathered from a man in his late teens or twenties who received the YFV17D yellow fever vaccine.

On this clonotype: A much more abundant neighbour one base away suggests this may be a read error. The chain combines TRBV6-5 with TRBJ2-7; 8 bases fit TRBD1. V lost 2 bases to trimming and J lost 5 bases; unmatched junction nucleotides: 5. The CDR3 extends over 14 amino acids. The germline gives CDR1 MNHEY, CDR2 SVGAGI. The CDR3 DNA is TGTGCCAGCAGTTACAATCAGGGGGCAAACGAGCAGTACTTC. This gives the protein CASSYNQGANEQYF.

The sample holds many counts of this clonotype. The chain links TRBV4-1 to TRBJ1-6, with 7 bases that match TRBD1. This CDR3 comprises 19 residues. The V gene's germline CDR1 is MGHRA and CDR2 YSYEKL. V shed 4 bases, J shed 5 bases, and the junction held 17 bases outside the gene matches. The CDR3 DNA sequence: TGCGCCAGCAGCCCCAGACCCTTTTCGTGGACAGGTCATAATTCACCCCTCCACTTT. This translates into CASSPRPFSWTGHNSPLHF.

This sequence joins TRBV5-6 and TRBJ2-7; TRBD2 aligns across 10 bases. This CDR3 region has 15 residues. Germline V gives CDR1 SGHDT, CDR2 YYEEEE. Germline trimming cut 4 bases from V and 2 bases from J; bases unmatched to any gene: 6. Here the CDR3 DNA reads TGTGCCAGCAGCCCCCAACTAGCGGGGCCCTACGAGCAGTACGTC. Protein: CASSPQLAGPYEQYV.

The table lists this clonotype with a few counts. The chain recombines TRBV20-1 with TRBJ2-2; 14 bases map to TRBD2. After removal of 0 bases from V and 0 bases from J, the junction contained 6 bases not matched to a gene. The CDR3 contains 19 residues. Germline loops: CDR1 DFQATT, CDR2 SNEGSKA (reference sequence). The CDR3 DNA reads as TGCAGTGCTAGAGATTGGACTAGCGGGGGGACAACGAACACCGGGGAGCTGTTTTTT. It specifies CSARDWTSGGTTNTGELFF.

This chain joins TRBV5-8 and TRBJ2-1; tentative D call: TRBD1 (6 bases). V lost 0 bases, J lost 8 bases, and 15 bases lay in between. CDR3 length equals 15 residues. Per the germline V gene, CDR1 is SGHTS and CDR2 is YDEGEE. The CDR3 DNA sequence: TGTGCCAGCAGCTTGGTCAGGGGAGTGGTGTATGAGCAGTTCTTC. This gives the protein CASSLVRGVVYEQFF.

This clonotype has a count of ten or more. The CDR3 loop is CASSQTSGQPQHF. For the CDR3, the DNA is TGCGCCAGCAGCCAGACCTCAGGGCAGCCCCAGCATTTT. This chain links TRBV4-3 with TRBJ1-5; possibly TRBD1 for D (5 bases). The V end was cut by 3 bases, the J end by 7 bases, with 10 bases between. This CDR3 has 13 residues. CDR1 is LGHNA and CDR2 is YSLEER in the germline V gene.

In its sample, this clonotype was seen many times. The chain uses TRBV29-1 and TRBJ1-1; D is uncertain. Trimming took 0 bases from V and 12 from J, leaving 14 bases between them. The germline gives CDR1 SQVTM, CDR2 ANQGSEA. CDR3 size: 12 residues. CDR3 sequence (DNA): TGCAGCGTTGAAGATTCGAGGGTTGCGTCTTTCTTT. It specifies CSVEDSRVASFF.

This clonotype was counted ten times or more. The chain couples TRBV2 to TRBJ2-1, with 7 positions matching TRBD1. J was trimmed by 7 bases and V by 2 bases; bases with no gene match: 5. The CDR3 length is 14 residues. CDR1 is SNHLY and CDR2 is FYNNEI in the germline V gene. The CDR3 coding sequence is TGTGCCAGCAGTGAATGGGGCAGGGGGAATGAGCAGTTCTTC. Protein: CASSEWGRGNEQFF.

This clonotype was counted between two and nine times. The chain carries TRBV15 and TRBJ2-1, with 7 bases aligning to TRBD2. Trimming at V came to 3 bases and at J to 3 bases, leaving 5 bases not matched to a gene. Germline V gene lookup returns CDR1 LNHNV and CDR2 YYDKDF (reference sequence). The CDR3 sequence is 15 residues long. For the CDR3, the DNA is TGTGCCACCAGCAGCAGCGGGGATCTCTACAATGAGCAGTTCTTC. This translates into CATSSSGDLYNEQFF.

About this clonotype itself: A much more abundant neighbour one base away suggests this may be a read error. This chain uses TRBV7-9 with TRBJ1-4; no clear D gene. V lost 6 bases and J lost 8, with 16 bases in between. Germline V gene lookup returns CDR1 SEHNR and CDR2 FQNEAQ (reference sequence). This CDR3 is 14 amino acids long. This CDR3 is CASRFPRFSEKLFF. CDR3 in DNA: TGTGCCAGCAGATTCCCTCGGTTCTCGGAAAAACTGTTTTTT.

The sample holds a few counts of this clonotype. CDR3 DNA sequence: TGTGCCAGCAGCCTCAACGCTCTCCCGAACTATGGCTACACCTTC. This encodes CASSLNALPNYGYTF. The V and J genes are TRBV7-2 and TRBJ1-2; no clear D. Germline values: CDR1 SGHTA, CDR2 FQGNSA. The CDR3 contains 15 residues. V dropped 5 bases and J dropped 2 bases, with 15 bases sitting between them.